The 32 T cell receptor beta chains listed next were all sequenced from one sample in a study of T cells in Graves' hyperthyroidism and ophthalmopathy. TCR beta CDR3 regions were amplified from RNA transcripts. Initially, a first-round RT-PCR of the TCR CDR3 employed the HTBI primer set. One entry per CDR3 protein results from TCRdb running MiXCR on the multiplex PCR reads. The data contain 500,000 to 650,000 distinct CDR3 sequences, 14% of them seen just once; the ten biggest clones take up approximately 12%. The sample comprised blood. Every receptor here comes from a woman in her 50s with Graves' ophthalmopathy.

The sample holds many counts of this clonotype. This chain joins TRBV20-1 and TRBJ2-1; D might be TRBD2 (6 bases). Germline V gives CDR1 DFQATT, CDR2 SNEGSKA (reference sequence). The V end was cut by 3 bases, the J end by 7 bases, with 13 bases between. The CDR3 has 13 amino acids. DNA of the CDR3: TGCAGTGCTAGGCGGGACTTCCTAAATGAGCAGTTCTTC. Protein sequence: CSARRDFLNEQFF.

This clonotype was recorded at least ten times. The V call is TRBV5-1, the J call TRBJ2-7; 8 nucleotides agree with TRBD2. This CDR3 spans 15 amino acids. With 1 base clipped from V and 6 bases from J, the junction kept 9 bases outside the gene matches. CDR1 is SGHRS and CDR2 is YFSETQ in the germline V gene. The CDR3 region is CASSLLGAGAREQYF. CDR3 DNA: TGCGCCAGCAGCTTGCTGGGAGCGGGAGCTCGCGAGCAGTACTTC.

In the case of this clonotype: Being one base from a much bigger clone, this may be a read error. The CDR3 region is CASSQWDYEQYF. The CDR3 coding sequence is TGTGCCAGCAGCCAGTGGGACTACGAGCAGTACTTC. The chain has TRBV6-2 or TRBV6-3 and TRBJ2-7; no reliable D call. CDR1 MNHEY and CDR2 SVGEGT come from the germline V gene. The CDR3 totals 12 residues. Deletions cut 6 bases from V and 3 bases from J, with 9 bases between.

This clonotype came up once. Since a much larger clone is just one base distant, this may be a read error. This chain joins TRBV12-3 or TRBV12-4 and TRBJ2-3, with 12 bases identical to TRBD2. The CDR3 consists of 20 residues. The J segment lost 2 bases and the V segment lost 0 bases, leaving 12 bases of the junction unmatched. CDR3 nucleotide sequence: TGTGCCAGCAGTTTAGCTTTTTTTAGTACTAGCGGGAGGCCCACAGATACGCAGTATTTT. This codes for CASSLAFFSTSGRPTDTQYF.

The chain links TRBV19 to TRBJ1-1; D possibly corresponds to TRBD1 (6 bases). The germline V and J ends were trimmed by 10 bases and 0 bases, with 9 bases remaining between them. Germline V lookup: CDR1 LNHDA, CDR2 SQIVND (reference sequence). There are 12 residues in the CDR3. CDR3 region: CATSGVNTEAFF. The CDR3 DNA reads as TGTGCCACCTCAGGGGTGAACACTGAAGCTTTCTTT.

This clonotype was picked up many times. The gene calls are TRBV28 and TRBJ1-2; 12 bases are a match to TRBD1. J gave up 4 bases and V 6 bases, and 21 bases lay outside the gene matches. Per the germline V gene, CDR1 is MDHEN and CDR2 is SYDVKM. This CDR3 contains 20 residues. CDR3 protein: CASSRYRDRGQRRGSYGYTF. The DNA of the CDR3 is TGTGCCAGCAGCCGATACCGGGACAGGGGGCAAAGGAGAGGGTCCTATGGCTACACCTTC.

This clonotype appeared many times. This chain uses TRBV6-2 or TRBV6-3 with TRBJ2-7; the match to TRBD2 covers 13 bases. J lost 1 base, V lost 5 bases, and 5 bases had no gene match. The CDR3 has 16 amino acids. CDR1 is MNHEY, CDR2 SVGEGT, per germline. The CDR3 reads CASSNRLAGGSYEQYF. The CDR3 DNA is TGTGCCAGCAGTAACCGACTAGCGGGAGGTTCCTACGAGCAGTACTTC.

This clonotype was picked up a small number of times. With a much larger clone just one base away, this may be a read error. The V and J genes are TRBV7-8 and TRBJ2-2; D remains ambiguous. The CDR3 contains 13 residues. V dropped 2 bases and J dropped 2 bases, with 3 bases sitting between them. In germline, CDR1 is SGHVS, CDR2 FQNEAQ. The CDR3 DNA follows: TGTGCCAGCAGCTTATATAACACCGGGGAGCTGTTTTTT. Its translation is CASSLYNTGELFF. Using reference TRBV7-8 and TRBJ2-2 for the parts outside the CDR3, the full variable domain is GAGVSQSPRYKVAKRGQDVALRCDPISGHVSLFWYQQALGQGPEFLTYFQNEAQLDKSGLPSDRFFAERPEGSVSTLKIQRTQQEDSAVYLCASSLYNTGELFFGEGSRLTVL.

The table lists this clonotype with a few counts. This sequence joins TRBV19 and TRBJ2-5, with a possible D match to TRBD2 (6 bases). Germline CDR1 is LNHDA and CDR2 is SQIVND (reference sequence). The CDR3 length is 14 residues. V shed 5 bases and J shed 1 base, with 11 bases lying between them. The CDR3 nucleotides read TGTGCCAGTAGTGTCATGGGGGGCCAAGAGACCCAGTACTTC. Translating gives CASSVMGGQETQYF. The full variable domain, with the rest looked up from reference TRBV19 and TRBJ2-5, is DGGITQSPKYLFRKEGQNVTLSCEQNLNHDAMYWYRQDPGQGLRLIYYSQIVNDFQKGDIAEGYSVSREKKESFPLTVTSAQKNPTAFYLCASSVMGGQETQYFGPGTRLLVL.

Many counts were recorded for this clonotype. V gene TRBV5-1 combines with J gene TRBJ2-7; D call uncertain. The CDR3 totals 14 residues. Germline lookup yields CDR1 SGHRS and CDR2 YFSETQ. Deletions cut 0 bases from V and 0 bases from J, with 7 bases between. CDR3 in DNA: TGCGCCAGCAGCTTGGTTTCTTACTCCTACGAGCAGTACTTC. Protein: CASSLVSYSYEQYF.

This clonotype was detected ten times or more. DNA of the CDR3: TGTGCCAGCAGTATGACTAGCGGGGTCAACACCGGGGAGCTGTTTTTT. Translated: CASSMTSGVNTGELFF. The chain carries TRBV4-2 and TRBJ2-2; 11 positions match TRBD2. This CDR3 is 16 amino acids long. With V trimmed by 6 bases and J by 2 bases, 5 bases remained unmatched. Germline CDR1 LGHNA, CDR2 YNFKEQ.

This clonotype was counted at least ten times. The chain recombines TRBV18 with TRBJ2-5; D tentatively reads TRBD1 or TRBD2 (5 bases each). The germline gives CDR1 KGHSH, CDR2 LQKENI. The CDR3 runs to 15 residues. Trimming stripped 1 base from V and 4 bases from J, with 13 bases between. The CDR3 bases are TGTGCCAGCTCACCACTCGGGACCGGCGGAGAGACCCAGTACTTC. It codes for CASSPLGTGGETQYF.

This clonotype was seen ten or more times. The chain is built from TRBV11-2 and TRBJ1-1, with 11 bases aligning to TRBD1. The length of the CDR3 is 15 residues. The germline gives CDR1 SGHAT, CDR2 FQNNGV. The V gene end was trimmed by 3 bases and the J gene end by 6 bases; junction bases not matched to a gene: 6. CDR3 amino acids: CASSFPGQGVSEAFF. The CDR3 coding sequence is TGTGCCAGCAGCTTCCCGGGACAGGGGGTCTCTGAAGCTTTCTTT.

The chain recombines TRBV20-1 with TRBJ2-5; weak D call: TRBD1 (6 bases). The germline V gene encodes CDR1 DFQATT and CDR2 SNEGSKA (reference sequence). The CDR3 is 15 amino acids. The ends were cut back, 6 bases at V and 7 bases at J, with 24 bases in the middle. The CDR3 sequence: CSAQGTTGGPRTQYF. The CDR3 coding sequence is TGCAGTGCCCAGGGGACGACTGGGGGACCTAGGACCCAGTACTTC.

This clonotype was seen many times. The CDR3: CSAPGGQGLSYEQYF. The CDR3 nucleotides read TGCAGTGCTCCGGGCGGACAGGGGCTCTCCTACGAGCAGTACTTC. The chain has TRBV20-1 and TRBJ2-7; 9 bases agree with TRBD1. Unmatched junction bases numbered 8, after V lost 5 bases and J lost 0 bases. Germline loops: CDR1 DFQATT, CDR2 SNEGSKA (reference sequence). The CDR3 runs to 15 residues.

The chain couples TRBV6-2 or TRBV6-3 to TRBJ2-7; no firm D call. Germline-derived CDR1 and CDR2 are MNHEY and SVGEGT. This CDR3 spans 13 amino acids. Trimming removed 2 bases at V and 7 bases at J, with 12 bases between. This CDR3 reads CASSYPPVGEQYF. For the CDR3, the DNA is TGTGCCAGCAGTTACCCCCCGGTGGGTGAGCAGTACTTC.

This clonotype was seen repeatedly, ten times or more. This rearrangement joins TRBV12-3 or TRBV12-4 to TRBJ1-2; D is ambiguous. V lost 5 bases and J 8 bases, leaving 15 bases between the germline ends. The CDR3 runs to 13 residues. The CDR3 region has the DNA TGTGCCAGCAGTCGAATGCCCCTCCTCGGCTACACCTTC. Translating it yields CASSRMPLLGYTF.

At least ten counts were recorded for this clonotype. V is TRBV28 and J is TRBJ2-1, with a weak D call TRBD1 (6 bases). Germline loops: CDR1 MDHEN, CDR2 SYDVKM. The CDR3 has 18 residues. Trimming removed 2 bases at V and 0 bases at J, with 17 bases between. CDR3 protein: CASSLMLSGASSYNEQFF. CDR3 DNA: TGTGCCAGCAGTTTAATGCTTTCAGGGGCAAGCTCCTACAATGAGCAGTTCTTC.

This chain connects TRBV7-2 to TRBJ1-2; possibly TRBD1 for D (6 bases). The germline V gene encodes CDR1 SGHTA and CDR2 FQGNSA. The CDR3 spans 14 residues. V lost 3 bases and J lost 3, with 11 bases in between. The CDR3 nucleotides read TGTGCCAGCAGCTTCGTAGGGGGGTACTATGGCTACACCTTC. Its protein is CASSFVGGYYGYTF.

The chain joins TRBV28 to TRBJ2-2; D unresolved. The ends were cut back, 7 bases at V and 5 bases at J, with 17 bases in the middle. Germline CDR1 is MDHEN and CDR2 is SYDVKM. This CDR3 contains 15 residues. The DNA for the CDR3 is TGTGCCAGCAAATTCTGGAAAGTTGGAACCGGGGAGCTGTTTTTT. Encoded protein: CASKFWKVGTGELFF.

Concerning this clonotype itself: A much larger clone sits a single nucleotide away, making a read error possible. V is TRBV30 and J is TRBJ2-3; 13 positions agree with TRBD2. This CDR3 spans 16 amino acids. CDR1 is GTSNPN, CDR2 SVGIG, per germline (reference sequence). CDR3 loop: CAWSAGTSGNKDMQYF. The CDR3 nucleotides read TGTGCCTGGAGTGCCGGGACTAGCGGGAATAAAGATATGCAGTATTTT.

This clonotype showed up just a few times. The rearrangement joins TRBV6-2 or TRBV6-3 to TRBJ2-2, with no clear D. Germline V gene sequence: CDR1 MNHEY, CDR2 SVGEGT. This CDR3 spans 14 amino acids. Trimming took off 5 bases at V and 4 bases at J, with 11 bases between the two ends. The CDR3 region has the DNA TGTGCCAGCAGTCGTCTGGGCCCCACCGGGGAGCTGTTTTTT. It codes for CASSRLGPTGELFF.

There are a few counts of this clonotype. The chain joins TRBV4-3 to TRBJ2-1; TRBD2 might be the D (6 bases). Germline V gene data show CDR1 as LGHNA and CDR2 as YSLEER. CDR3 length equals 15 residues. Trimming took 3 bases from V and 2 from J, leaving 11 bases between them. CDR3 region: CASSQGLAPYNEQFF. DNA for the CDR3: TGCGCCAGCAGCCAGGGGCTAGCGCCCTACAATGAGCAGTTCTTC.

This clonotype has a count of ten or more. One end of the junction fails to match germline, which may point to a read error. The chain carries TRBV11-2 and TRBJ2-3; no reliable D call. The length of the CDR3 is 14 residues. Germline CDR1 is SGHAT and CDR2 is FQNNGV. The CDR3 region has the DNA TGCGCCAGCAGCCTCGACCTTAGCACAGATACGCAGTATTTT. Translating gives CASSLDLSTDTQYF.

Remarks on this clonotype: One junction end does not reproduce the germline sequence, and a read error may be involved. The rearrangement links TRBV9 to TRBJ2-7; 7 bases line up with TRBD2. There are 14 residues in the CDR3. Germline CDR1 and CDR2: SGDLS and YYNGEE. The CDR3 sequence is CASSVAGGGYEQHF. As DNA, the CDR3 is TGTGCCAGCAGCGTAGCGGGGGGTGGCTACGAGCAGCACTTC.

The J gene is TRBJ2-3, the V gene TRBV20-1, with TRBD2 identical over 11 bases. The CDR3 runs 14 residues. The V gene end was trimmed by 5 bases and the J gene end by 3 bases; junction bases not matched to a gene: 4. Germline CDR1 and CDR2: DFQATT and SNEGSKA (reference sequence). CDR3 nucleotide sequence: TGCAGTGCTCCCGGGACTAGCGGTACAGATACGCAGTATTTT. Amino acid sequence: CSAPGTSGTDTQYF.

The genes are TRBV6-2 or TRBV6-3 and TRBJ2-1; D uncertain. CDR3 size: 11 residues. Germline CDR1 is MNHEY and CDR2 is SVGEGT. Trimming stripped 8 bases from V and 3 bases from J, with 5 bases between. Here the CDR3 DNA reads TGTGCCAGCCAACGCTACAATGAGCAGTTCTTC. Protein product: CASQRYNEQFF.

This clonotype has a handful of counts. This chain links TRBV29-1 with TRBJ2-3; possibly TRBD1 for D (6 bases). The germline V and J ends were trimmed by 7 bases and 2 bases, with 19 bases remaining between them. Germline CDR1 SQVTM, CDR2 ANQGSEA. The CDR3 runs 15 residues. CDR3 sequence: CSASGTTINTDTQYF. CDR3 sequence (DNA): TGCAGCGCCTCCGGGACAACGATAAACACAGATACGCAGTATTTT.

This clonotype was counted a few times. This chain connects TRBV7-9 to TRBJ2-2; TRBD2 agrees at 8 bases. The CDR3 spans 18 residues. CDR1 is SEHNR and CDR2 is FQNEAQ in the germline V gene (reference sequence). V dropped 3 bases and J dropped 3; count of bases not matched to a gene: 12. For the CDR3, the DNA is TGTGCCAGCAGCTTCCAGACTAGCGCAGAGGGGGACACCGGGGAGCTGTTTTTT. As protein: CASSFQTSAEGDTGELFF. Complete variable domain (other parts from reference TRBV7-9 and TRBJ2-2): DTGVSQNPRHKITKRGQNVTFRCDPISEHNRLYWYRQTLGQGPEFLTYFQNEAQLEKSRLLSDRFSAERPKGSFSTLEIQRTEQGDSAMYLCASSFQTSAEGDTGELFFGEGSRLTVL.

This clonotype was seen repeatedly, ten times or more. A read error may account for a junction end that differs from germline. V usage is TRBV13 and J usage is TRBJ2-2; D perhaps matches TRBD1 (5 bases). The CDR3 is made up of 16 amino acids. CDR1 and CDR2 from the germline V gene are PRHDT and FYEKMQ (reference sequence). Written as DNA, the CDR3 is TGTGCCAGCAGCTCCGCCCCGACAGCGAACACCGAGGAGCTGTTTTTT. This encodes CASSSAPTANTEELFF.

This clonotype occurred many times. The gene calls are TRBV28 and TRBJ2-7, with D possibly TRBD1 on 6 matching bases. The CDR3 spans 14 residues. With 6 bases removed from V and 0 bases from J, the gap between germline ends came to 12 bases. In germline, CDR1 is MDHEN, CDR2 SYDVKM. CDR3 DNA: TGTGCCAGCAGCCGACAGGCAAACTCCTACGAGCAGTACTTC. This encodes CASSRQANSYEQYF.

This clonotype came up many times. The chain has TRBV7-3 and TRBJ2-7, with D unclear. The CDR3 consists of 11 residues. The V gene lost 2 bases and the J gene lost 5 bases, with 4 bases spanning the gap. Germline CDR1 reads SGHTA; CDR2 reads FQGTGA. As DNA, the CDR3 is TGTGCCAGCAGCTTACGCGACGAGCAGTACTTC. Its protein product is CASSLRDEQYF.